Listed below are T cell receptor beta chains from one sample, sequenced in a study of regulatory T cells in long-lasting Graves disease. MiXCR was run by TCRdb on the multiplex PCR reads, yielding one entry per CDR3 protein. Here the sample spans 400,000 or so distinct CDR3 sequences, around 20% being singletons. Sequenced material: peripheral blood mononuclear cells (PBMCs), taken when the disease was refractory, from a patient treated with antithyroid drugs. These receptors were obtained from a female donor with Graves disease. The CDR3 runs from the conserved cysteine through the conserved F or W. A D gene is named only where the DNA matches it firmly. Some rows mark clone size as missing; the rest say once, few, many or name a class of expanded clone.

J gene,V gene,clone size,D gene,CDR3 DNA,CDR3 protein
TRBJ1-1,TRBV28,many,.,TGTGCCAGCAGTTCGCTCGAACAGGGTTCGAGTAAAAATGAAGCTTTCTTT,CASSSLEQGSSKNEAFF
TRBJ1-6,TRBV20-1,.,.,TGCAGTGCTAGAGTTGGGGGACAAAATTCACCCCTCCACTTT,CSARVGGQNSPLHF
TRBJ2-7,TRBV7-2,many,TRBD2,TGTGCCAGCACCACAACTAGCGGATCGTACGAGCAGTACTTC,CASTTTSGSYEQYF
TRBJ2-7,TRBV20-1,many,TRBD2,TGCAGTTTTACTAGCGGGGCAACCTACGAGCAGTACTTC,CSFTSGATYEQYF
TRBJ2-3,TRBV6-1,few,.,TGTGCCAGCAGACTAGGTAGCGTCCGCACAGATACGCAGTATTTT,CASRLGSVRTDTQYF
TRBJ1-2,TRBV15,many,.,TGTGCCACCAGCCTCAGCCTCGAGGGGAACTATGGCTACACCTTC,CATSLSLEGNYGYTF
TRBJ2-5,TRBV28,once,.,TGTGCCAGCAGAGAGGGGTTGGGCCAAGAGACCCAGTACTTC,CASREGLGQETQYF
TRBJ1-2,TRBV27,many,TRBD1,TGTGCCAGCAGTTACCAGGGGGGAGACTATGGCTACACCTTC,CASSYQGGDYGYTF
TRBJ2-2,TRBV2,many,TRBD1,TGTGCCAGCAGTGTGACAGGGAGTTACACCGGGGAGCTGTTTTTT,CASSVTGSYTGELFF
TRBJ1-2,TRBV4-1,.,.,TGCGCCAGCAGCCTACGGGGGACTAACTATGGCCACACCTTC,CASSLRGTNYGHTF
TRBJ2-7,TRBV7-2,.,.,TGTGCCAGCAGCTTACTCAGGCCCCTGCCGGGGGCCATCTACGAGCAGTACTTC,CASSLLRPLPGAIYEQYF
TRBJ2-6,TRBV5-1,.,.,TGCGCCAGCAGCTCGAGACCGACAGGCTACAGCTCTGGGGCCAACGTCCTGACTTTC,CASSSRPTGYSSGANVLTF
TRBJ2-7,TRBV19,.,TRBD1,TGTGCCAGTAGTATCCCGGGACAGGGGTACGAGCAGTACTTC,CASSIPGQGYEQYF
TRBJ2-5,TRBV12-3/TRBV12-4,.,TRBD2,TGTGCCAGCACCAAGGGACTAGCGGGAGGAACGTGGGAGACCCAGTACTTC,CASTKGLAGGTWETQYF
TRBJ2-7,TRBV20-1,many,.,TGCAGTGCTGACCTGCGGGCCGAGCAGTACTTC,CSADLRAEQYF
TRBJ1-6,TRBV5-1,.,TRBD1,TGCGCCAGCAGCCGGGACAGAAGCTCCTATAATTCACCCCTCCACTTT,CASSRDRSSYNSPLHF
TRBJ1-1,TRBV20-1,few,.,TGCAGTGCTAGAGCTAGAGGGCAGTACACTGAAGCTTTCTTT,CSARARGQYTEAFF
TRBJ1-4,TRBV18,.,.,TGTGCCAGCTCACCACTGGACAGTTCCTTAATGAATGGAAAACTGTTTTTT,CASSPLDSSLMNGKLFF
TRBJ1-2,TRBV29-1,many,.,TGCAGCGTTGGAGGGTCATCTGCATCGTTCTATGGCTACACCTTC,CSVGGSSASFYGYTF
TRBJ2-7,TRBV20-1,many,TRBD1,TGCAGTGCTACGCCCCGGGACAGAGTTACCTACGAGCAGTACTTC,CSATPRDRVTYEQYF